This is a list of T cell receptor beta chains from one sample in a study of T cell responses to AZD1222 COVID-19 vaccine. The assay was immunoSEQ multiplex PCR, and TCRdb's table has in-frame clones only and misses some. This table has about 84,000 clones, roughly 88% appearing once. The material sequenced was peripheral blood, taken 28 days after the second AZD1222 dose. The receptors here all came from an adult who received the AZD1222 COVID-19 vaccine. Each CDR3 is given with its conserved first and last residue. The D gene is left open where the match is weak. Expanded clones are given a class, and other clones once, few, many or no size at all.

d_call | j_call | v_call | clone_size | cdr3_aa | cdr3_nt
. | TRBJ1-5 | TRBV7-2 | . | CASSAHVQGNQPQHF | TGTGCCAGCAGCGCTCACGTCCAGGGAAATCAGCCCCAGCATTTT
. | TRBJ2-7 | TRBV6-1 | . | CASSGLSSWGSYEQYF | TGTGCCAGCAGTGGCCTCAGCTCCTGGGGTTCCTACGAGCAGTACTTC
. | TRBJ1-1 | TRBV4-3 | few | CASSQEAPLQGEAFF | TGCGCCAGCAGCCAAGAAGCCCCTCTACAGGGAGAGGCTTTCTTT
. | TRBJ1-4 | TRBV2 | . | CASTPTPVGGEKLFF | TGTGCCAGCACACCTACCCCGGTAGGAGGTGAAAAACTGTTTTTT
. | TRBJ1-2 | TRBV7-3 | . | CASSPVGRGGYTF | TGTGCCAGCAGCCCTGTCGGCAGGGGTGGCTACACCTTC
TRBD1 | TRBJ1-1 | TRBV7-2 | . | CASSPRTGGHTEAFF | TGTGCCAGCAGCCCACGGACAGGGGGGCACACTGAAGCTTTCTTT
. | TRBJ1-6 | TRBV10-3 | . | CAISGVDLSPLHF | TGTGCCATCAGCGGTGTAGACTTATCACCCCTCCACTTT
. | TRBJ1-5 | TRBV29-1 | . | CSVAPGTSNQPQHF | TGCAGCGTTGCTCCGGGGACAAGCAATCAGCCCCAGCATTTT
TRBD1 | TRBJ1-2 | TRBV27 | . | CASGTGDYGYTF | TGTGCCAGCGGGACAGGGGACTATGGCTACACCTTC
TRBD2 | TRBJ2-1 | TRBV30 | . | CAWRTLAGGPNNEQFF | TGTGCCTGGAGAACTTTAGCGGGGGGGCCTAATAATGAGCAGTTCTTC
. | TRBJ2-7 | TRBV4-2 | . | CASSQERGQSYEQYF | TGTGCCAGCAGCCAAGAGAGAGGACAATCCTACGAGCAGTACTTC
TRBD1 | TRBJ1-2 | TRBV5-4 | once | CASSSGTGNAGRYGYTF | TGTGCCAGCAGCTCCGGGACAGGGAATGCCGGACGCTATGGCTACACCTTC
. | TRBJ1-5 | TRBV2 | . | CASSEGYNQPQHF | TGTGCCAGCAGTGAAGGATACAATCAGCCCCAGCATTTT
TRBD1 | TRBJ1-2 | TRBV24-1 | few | CATSAARGITYGYTF | TGTGCCACCAGTGCCGCCAGGGGGATTACCTATGGCTACACCTTC
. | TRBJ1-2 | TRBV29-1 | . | CSVYTVNYGYTF | TGCAGCGTTTATACAGTGAACTATGGCTACACCTTC
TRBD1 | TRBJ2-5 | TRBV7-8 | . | CASSFYAGGEETQYF | TGTGCCAGCAGCTTTTACGCAGGGGGCGAAGAGACCCAGTACTTC
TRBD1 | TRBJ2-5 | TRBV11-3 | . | CASSGEPDRAQETQYF | TGTGCCAGCAGCGGTGAACCGGACAGGGCACAAGAGACCCAGTACTTC
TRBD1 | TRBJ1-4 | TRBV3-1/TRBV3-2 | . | CASSPTRGTGPNEKLFF | TGTGCCAGCAGCCCCACGCGGGGGACAGGGCCGAATGAAAAACTGTTTTTT
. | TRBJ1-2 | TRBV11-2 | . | CASSLLLGIGSNYGYTF | TGTGCCAGCAGCTTATTGCTAGGTATAGGATCTAACTATGGCTACACCTTC
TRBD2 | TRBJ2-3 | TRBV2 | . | CASERLAGTTDTQYF | TGTGCCAGCGAGCGACTAGCGGGGACCACAGATACGCAGTATTTT
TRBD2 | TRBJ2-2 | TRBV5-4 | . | CASSPGTSGGANTGELFF | TGTGCCAGCAGCCCGGGGACTAGCGGGGGGGCGAACACCGGGGAGCTGTTTTTT
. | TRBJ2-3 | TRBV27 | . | CARPPRTDTQYF | TGTGCCAGACCCCCGCGCACAGATACGCAGTATTTT
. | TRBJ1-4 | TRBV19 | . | CASSIDSRKHEKLFF | TGTGCCAGTAGTATAGACAGCCGGAAACATGAAAAACTGTTTTTT
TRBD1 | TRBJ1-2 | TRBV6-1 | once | CASSEEGTGEGYTF | TGTGCCAGCAGTGAAGAGGGGACAGGGGAAGGCTACACCTTC
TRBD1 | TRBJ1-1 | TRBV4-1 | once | CASSDRDRGMNTEAFF | TGCGCCAGCAGCGACCGGGACAGGGGCATGAACACTGAAGCTTTCTTT
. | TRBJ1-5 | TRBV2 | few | CASMGETNQPQHF | TGTGCCAGCATGGGAGAGACCAATCAGCCCCAGCATTTT
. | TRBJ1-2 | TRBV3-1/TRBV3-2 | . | CASSQRKGNGYTF | TGTGCCAGCAGCCAACGGAAAGGGAATGGCTACACCTTC
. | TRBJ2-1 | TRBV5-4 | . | CASSYVANEQFF | TGTGCCAGCAGCTACGTCGCAAACGAGCAGTTCTTC
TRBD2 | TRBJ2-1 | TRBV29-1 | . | CSVESLAGYNEQFF | TGCAGCGTTGAGAGTCTAGCGGGTTACAATGAGCAGTTCTTC
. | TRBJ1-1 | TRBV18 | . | CASSPGPTEAFF | TGTGCCAGCTCACCCGGACCCACTGAAGCTTTCTTT
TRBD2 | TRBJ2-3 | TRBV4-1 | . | CASSQDGLADGSDTQYF | TGCGCCAGCAGCCAAGATGGGCTAGCGGACGGTTCAGATACGCAGTATTTT
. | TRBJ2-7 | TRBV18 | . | CASSPQSGEAEQYF | TGTGCCAGCTCACCACAGTCAGGTGAAGCCGAGCAGTACTTC
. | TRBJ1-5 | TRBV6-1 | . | CASSEDRQGRQPQHF | TGTGCCAGCAGTGAAGATAGGCAGGGAAGGCAGCCCCAGCATTTT
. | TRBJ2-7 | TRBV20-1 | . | CSAPRSYEQYF | TGCAGTGCCCCTAGGTCCTACGAGCAGTACTTC
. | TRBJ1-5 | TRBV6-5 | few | CASSYDGYSNQPQHF | TGTGCCAGCAGTTACGACGGTTATAGCAATCAGCCCCAGCATTTT
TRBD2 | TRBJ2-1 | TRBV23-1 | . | CASSQSFSRGDEQFF | TGCGCCAGCAGTCAATCCTTCTCACGGGGGGATGAGCAGTTCTTC
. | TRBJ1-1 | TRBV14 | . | CASSRAMEGEAFF | TGTGCCAGCAGCCGGGCAATGGAGGGAGAGGCTTTCTTT
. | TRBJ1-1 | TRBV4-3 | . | CASSQEWSPLKNTEAFF | TGCGCCAGCAGCCAAGAATGGTCCCCTCTGAAGAACACTGAAGCTTTCTTT
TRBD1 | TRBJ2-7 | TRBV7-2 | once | CASSPGQAQSRYEQYF | TGTGCCAGCAGCCCCGGACAGGCCCAATCCCGTTACGAGCAGTACTTC
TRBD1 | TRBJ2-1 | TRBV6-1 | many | CASSGQSGTVYNEQFF | TGTGCCAGCAGTGGACAATCCGGGACAGTATACAATGAGCAGTTCTTC
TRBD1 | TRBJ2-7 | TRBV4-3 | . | CASSQDTGQLYEQYF | TGCGCCAGCAGCCAAGATACGGGACAGCTCTACGAGCAGTACTTC
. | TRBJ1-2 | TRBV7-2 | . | CASSLTGQTPSGYTF | TGTGCCAGCAGCTTGACGGGCCAAACACCGAGTGGCTACACCTTC
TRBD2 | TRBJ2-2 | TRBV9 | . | CASSTATSGANTGELFF | TGTGCCAGCAGCACCGCGACTAGCGGGGCGAACACCGGGGAGCTGTTTTTT
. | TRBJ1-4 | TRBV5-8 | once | CASTRTKNEKLFF | TGTGCCAGCACCCGTACAAAAAATGAAAAACTGTTTTTT
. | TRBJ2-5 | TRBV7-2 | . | CASSLGRQETQYF | TGTGCCAGCAGCTTGGGCAGACAAGAGACCCAGTACTTC
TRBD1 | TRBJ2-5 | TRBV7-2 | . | CASSIDRGETQYF | TGTGCCAGCAGCATCGACAGGGGAGAGACCCAGTACTTC
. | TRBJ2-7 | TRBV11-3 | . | CASSLGNSYEQYF | TGTGCCAGCAGCTTAGGAAATTCCTACGAGCAGTACTTC
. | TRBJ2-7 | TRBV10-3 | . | CAISENSFEQYF | TGTGCCATCAGTGAAAACTCTTTCGAGCAGTACTTC
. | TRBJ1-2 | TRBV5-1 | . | CASSLSGGGSYGYTF | TGCGCCAGCAGCTTGAGCGGGGGGGGTAGCTATGGCTACACCTTC
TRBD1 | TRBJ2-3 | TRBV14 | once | CASSRGQGSTDTQYF | TGTGCCAGCAGCCGAGGACAGGGAAGCACAGATACGCAGTATTTT
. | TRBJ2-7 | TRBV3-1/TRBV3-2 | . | CASSHTGFRYEQYF | TGTGCCAGCAGCCACACAGGGTTTCGCTACGAGCAGTACTTC
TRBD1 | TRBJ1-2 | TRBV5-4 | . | CASTTGTGRSGYGYTF | TGTGCCAGCACCACCGGGACAGGCCGTTCTGGGTATGGCTACACCTTC
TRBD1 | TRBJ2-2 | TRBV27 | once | CASRGQGRNTGELFF | TGTGCCAGCAGGGGACAGGGGAGGAACACCGGGGAGCTGTTTTTT
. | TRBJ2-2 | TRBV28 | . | CASSLVGTNTGELFF | TGTGCCAGCAGTTTAGTCGGGACGAACACCGGGGAGCTGTTTTTT
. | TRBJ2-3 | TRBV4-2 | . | CASSQPGEDTQYF | TGTGCCAGCAGCCAGCCAGGGGAAGATACGCAGTATTTT
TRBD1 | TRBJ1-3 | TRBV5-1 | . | CASSSTGIRDTIYF | TGCGCCAGCAGCTCGACAGGGATTAGGGACACCATATATTTT
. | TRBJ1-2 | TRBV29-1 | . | CSVGMGSPNYGYTF | TGCAGCGTTGGAATGGGGAGCCCTAACTATGGCTACACCTTC
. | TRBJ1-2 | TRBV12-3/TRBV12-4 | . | CASSLGAHYGYTF | TGTGCCAGCAGTTTGGGGGCCCACTATGGCTACACCTTC
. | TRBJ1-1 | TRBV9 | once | CASSVLLNTEAFF | TGTGCCAGCAGCGTGCTCTTGAACACTGAAGCTTTCTTT